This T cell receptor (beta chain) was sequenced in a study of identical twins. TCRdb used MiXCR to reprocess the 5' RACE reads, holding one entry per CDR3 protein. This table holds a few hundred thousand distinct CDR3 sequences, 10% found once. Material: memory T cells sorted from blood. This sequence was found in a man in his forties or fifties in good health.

CDR3 coding DNA: TGCAGCGTCGGACAGGGCAGCAATCAGCCCCAGCATTTT. Its translation is CSVGQGSNQPQHF. The chain uses TRBV29-1 and TRBJ1-5; the match to TRBD1 covers 8 bases. This CDR3 comprises 13 residues. Trimming cost V 6 bases and J 1 base; bases outside gene matches: 2. Germline V CDR1 and CDR2: SQVTM, ANQGSEA.